This TCR beta chain was sequenced in a study of blood T cell repertoires in COVID-19. This CDR3 is built from 16 residues. Per germline, CDR1 LGHNA and CDR2 YNFKEQ. V was trimmed by 0 bases and J by 2 bases, leaving 8 bases between them. Original processing notes: Estimation of nucleated cell counts relied on the amplification of reference gene primers. This table comes from immunoSEQ multiplex PCR, and its TCRdb copy is limited to in-frame clones, with some not included. V and J calls and clone size are copied from that table; D and trimming were computed from the DNA. The table records about 160,000 clones, under 80% of them present only once.

The chain uses TRBV4-2 and TRBJ2-6; D uncertain. The sequenced sample consisted of peripheral blood. The sequence was collected from a man in his sixties or seventies with acute or convalescent COVID-19. CDR3 sequence reads: CASSQDLVTGANVLTF. In nucleotides, the CDR3 is TGTGCCAGCAGCCAAGATCTTGTTACTGGGGCCAACGTCCTGACTTTC.